This T cell receptor beta chain was captured in a study of Graves' ophthalmopathy and Graves' hyperthyroidism. CDR3 regions of TCR beta were amplified from RNA transcripts. Second-round multiplex PCR came after first-round RT-PCR with HTBI primers. TCRdb re-analysed the multiplex PCR reads in MiXCR, keeping a single row per CDR3 protein. The data show around 600,000 distinct CDR3 sequences, 35% to 45% seen once. CDR1 is MGHDK, CDR2 SYGVNS, per germline. The CDR3 totals 17 residues. Study-wide results and limits: Stable hyperthyroidism and ophthalmopathy were told apart by a 13-signature model, which achieved around 88% sensitivity and approximately 82% specificity. Both an approximately 70% sensitivity and a roughly 75% specificity characterized the model's predictions of ophthalmopathy progression.

With a duration under 3 months, ophthalmopathy in the donors showed moderate-to-severe activity, CAS ≥3 and NOSPECS ≥4. This clonotype was counted a few times. Antigen specificity is unknown. One end of the junction varies from germline; a read error may be responsible. The chain uses TRBV25-1 and TRBJ2-5; TRBD1 agrees at 7 bases. Sequenced sample: peripheral blood. The TCR comes from an adult man with Graves' ophthalmopathy. CDR3 amino acids: CAGSENPTGQYQETQYF. The CDR3 bases are TGTGCCGGCAGTGAAAACCCGACAGGGCAATACCAAGAGACCCAGTACTTC.